A single sample gave rise to the 9 T cell receptor beta chains below, sequenced in a study of regulatory T cells in long-lasting Graves disease. Arm-PCR of CDR3 regions and iRepertoire HTBI primers were the basis on which TCR beta libraries were built. TCRdb analysed the multiplex PCR reads with MiXCR anew, one entry per CDR3 protein. The table shows some 350,000 distinct CDR3 sequences, with 15% to 20% occurring only once. The sample's time point: newly diagnosed GD, antithyroid drugs for less than 3 months. PBMC RNA was the source of the TCR library. The data were also submitted as part of a second study, on T cells in Graves' hyperthyroidism and ophthalmopathy.

Sequences were derived from peripheral blood mononuclear cells (PBMCs), sampled at new diagnosis, from a patient treated with antithyroid drugs. The receptors derive from a woman between 18 and 29 years old with Graves disease.

This clonotype was found many times. This sequence joins TRBV18 and TRBJ1-1, with D unclear. CDR1 KGHSH and CDR2 LQKENI come from the germline V gene. Trimming removed 5 bases from V and 3 bases from J, with 10 bases in between. The CDR3 is made up of 13 amino acids. In DNA, the CDR3 is TGTGCCAGCTCAGAGACAAGAGACACTGAAGCTTTCTTT. The encoded protein is CASSETRDTEAFF.

This clonotype was seen more than once but under ten times. This chain connects TRBV9 to TRBJ1-2; 10 bases match TRBD1. In germline, CDR1 is SGDLS, CDR2 YYNGEE. V lost 4 bases to trimming and J lost 6 bases; unmatched junction nucleotides: 9. The CDR3 is 15 amino acids. CDR3 loop: CASSSPDRGRDGYTF. In DNA, the CDR3 is TGTGCCAGCAGCTCCCCGGACAGGGGGAGAGATGGCTACACCTTC.

This clonotype was detected many times. V gene TRBV6-1 combines with J gene TRBJ1-5, with 8 bases identical to TRBD1. CDR1 MNHNS and CDR2 SASEGT come from the germline V gene. J was trimmed by 6 bases and V by 6 bases; bases with no gene match: 10. The CDR3 is 15 residues long. CDR3 sequence (DNA): TGTGCCAGCAGCTACGACAGGGGTAAGAGTCAGCCCCAGCATTTT. Protein product: CASSYDRGKSQPQHF.

This clonotype was recorded at least ten times. The chain uses TRBV20-1 and TRBJ2-7, with 7 bases identical to TRBD2. The length of the CDR3 is 18 residues. Trimming removed 1 base from V and 3 bases from J; junction bases left unmatched: 18. Germline CDR1 and CDR2: DFQATT and SNEGSKA (reference sequence). The CDR3 reads CSARVESVFVGGVYEQYF. In DNA form, the CDR3 reads TGCAGTGCTAGAGTCGAGTCGGTGTTTGTGGGAGGGGTCTACGAGCAGTACTTC.

There are a few counts of this clonotype. The rearrangement links TRBV5-1 to TRBJ2-7, with 8 positions matching TRBD1. This CDR3 contains 15 residues. Losses at the gene ends were 2 bases for V and 0 bases for J; bases not matched to a gene: 4. Germline CDR1 SGHRS, CDR2 YFSETQ. The CDR3 DNA is TGCGCCAGCAGCTTCGAGACAGGGGTCTCCTACGAGCAGTACTTC. Residues: CASSFETGVSYEQYF.

This clonotype showed up many times. The rearrangement uses TRBV30 and TRBJ2-2; D perhaps matches TRBD2 (6 bases). Trimming stripped 0 bases from V and 1 base from J, with 12 bases between. Looked up from germline, CDR1 is GTSNPN and CDR2 is SVGIG (reference sequence). This CDR3 spans 16 amino acids. The CDR3 DNA reads TGTGCCTGGAGTGTCCCGGCTAGCGTGAACACCGGGGAGCTGTTTTTT. It is translated as CAWSVPASVNTGELFF.

This clonotype was seen a few times. The CDR3 nucleotides read TGTGCCAGCAGCCAAGCGCCGAGTTGGGATGAGCAGTTCTTC. Translation gives CASSQAPSWDEQFF. The chain recombines TRBV3-1 with TRBJ2-1; D not resolved. The CDR3 runs 14 residues. Per the germline V gene, CDR1 is LGHDT and CDR2 is YNNKEL (reference sequence). The V and J ends lost 1 base and 8 bases respectively, with 12 bases between them.

In its sample, this clonotype was seen many times. This chain connects TRBV5-1 to TRBJ2-2; TRBD2 matches at 7 bases. The V gene's germline CDR1 is SGHRS and CDR2 YFSETQ. The CDR3 spans 17 residues. With 3 bases clipped from V and 6 bases from J, the junction kept 14 bases outside the gene matches. The CDR3 bases are TGCGCCAGCAGCTATAAAGCGGGACCGATACTCCCCGGGGAGCTGTTTTTT. Amino acids: CASSYKAGPILPGELFF.

This chain connects TRBV5-8 to TRBJ2-2; TRBD2 is a possible D gene (6 bases). The CDR3 is 17 residues long. The germline V gene has CDR1 SGHTS and CDR2 YDEGEE. Trimming took off 3 bases at V and 7 bases at J, with 22 bases between the two ends. Written as DNA, the CDR3 is TGTGCCAGCAGCTCCTACTCTAGATCGGGAGCTGGCGGGGAGCTGTTTTTT. Encoded protein: CASSSYSRSGAGGELFF.